The rows below give T cell receptor beta chains drawn from one sample of a study of cytomegalovirus exposure and HLA in healthy donors. Sequencing used immunoSEQ multiplex PCR; TCRdb keeps in-frame clones, though not all of them. Seen here are under 200,000 clones, nearly 80% observed once, and the top ten hold 5% to 6%. Sequenced input: PBMCs. The receptors derive from a woman aged 25 to 39 in good health and CMV-seropositive. Each CDR3 is given with its conserved first and last residue. A D gene is named only where the DNA matches it firmly. Size is omitted from some rows. Given values are once, few, many or a class for expanded clones.

j_call: TRBJ1-2; v_call: TRBV18; clone_size: once; d_call: -; cdr3_nt: TGTGCCAGCTCATCTACAGGTTATGGCTACACCTTC; cdr3_aa: CASSSTGYGYTF
j_call: TRBJ2-7; v_call: TRBV9; clone_size: -; d_call: -; cdr3_nt: TGTGCCAGCAGCGTTGGAGAGGGTACGAACGAGCAGTACTTC; cdr3_aa: CASSVGEGTNEQYF
j_call: TRBJ1-3; v_call: TRBV5-6; clone_size: -; d_call: -; cdr3_nt: TGTGCCAGCAGCTCGCTTGGGGGGAACACCATATATTTT; cdr3_aa: CASSSLGGNTIYF
j_call: TRBJ1-5; v_call: TRBV5-1; clone_size: few; d_call: -; cdr3_nt: TGCGCCAGCATTCGGCAGCCCCAGCATTTT; cdr3_aa: CASIRQPQHF
j_call: TRBJ1-5; v_call: TRBV6-1; clone_size: -; d_call: -; cdr3_nt: TGTGCCAGCAGGAGCCAGGGAGGTAATCAGCCCCAGCATTTT; cdr3_aa: CASRSQGGNQPQHF
j_call: TRBJ1-1; v_call: TRBV7-3; clone_size: -; d_call: -; cdr3_nt: TGTGCCAGCAGGCCGGGGGTAGGGACGAACACTGAAGCTTTCTTT; cdr3_aa: CASRPGVGTNTEAFF
j_call: TRBJ1-1; v_call: TRBV12-5; clone_size: once; d_call: -; cdr3_nt: TGTGCTAGTGGTTTGGATCGAGGGCTTGAAGCTTTCTTT; cdr3_aa: CASGLDRGLEAFF
j_call: TRBJ2-7; v_call: TRBV10-2; clone_size: -; d_call: -; cdr3_nt: TGCGCCAGCAGTGACGCGGGACAGACCTACGAGCAGTACTTC; cdr3_aa: CASSDAGQTYEQYF
j_call: TRBJ1-2; v_call: TRBV7-9; clone_size: -; d_call: -; cdr3_nt: TGTGCCAGCAGCCGAGGGGGGGCGGTCACTAACTATGGCTACACCTTC; cdr3_aa: CASSRGGAVTNYGYTF
j_call: TRBJ2-5; v_call: TRBV6-1; clone_size: -; d_call: TRBD2; cdr3_nt: TGTGCCAGCAGTTTTAGCGGGGGAGGCTCAGGGACCCAGTACTTC; cdr3_aa: CASSFSGGGSGTQYF
j_call: TRBJ1-1; v_call: TRBV7-6; clone_size: -; d_call: -; cdr3_nt: TGTGCCAGCAGCTTAGCAGGCAGGTCGGGGGCTGAAGCTTTCTTT; cdr3_aa: CASSLAGRSGAEAFF
j_call: TRBJ2-3; v_call: TRBV19; clone_size: -; d_call: -; cdr3_nt: TGTGCCAGTAGTATAGATCTCGGGACACCACCTAGCACAGATACGCAGTATTTT; cdr3_aa: CASSIDLGTPPSTDTQYF
j_call: TRBJ1-5; v_call: TRBV11-1; clone_size: -; d_call: -; cdr3_nt: TGTGCCAGCAGCGCCGGCCAGGGCCATCAGCCCCAGCATTTT; cdr3_aa: CASSAGQGHQPQHF
j_call: TRBJ2-7; v_call: TRBV5-5; clone_size: -; d_call: -; cdr3_nt: TGTGCCAGCAGCTTGAGTAGCGGAGGGGCCTACTCCTACGAGCAGTACTTC; cdr3_aa: CASSLSSGGAYSYEQYF
j_call: TRBJ2-3; v_call: TRBV28; clone_size: -; d_call: -; cdr3_nt: TGTGCCAGCAGTTTCCCGAATCGCCCCCGACAGGTCGCAGATACGCAGTATTTT; cdr3_aa: CASSFPNRPRQVADTQYF
j_call: TRBJ2-7; v_call: TRBV27; clone_size: few; d_call: TRBD2; cdr3_nt: TGTGCCAGCACCCTTAGCGGGGCTAAGGGGGAGCAGTACTTC; cdr3_aa: CASTLSGAKGEQYF
j_call: TRBJ1-4; v_call: TRBV28; clone_size: -; d_call: TRBD1; cdr3_nt: TGTGCCAGCAGTTCCACAGGGGCCGGTGAAAAACTGTTTTTT; cdr3_aa: CASSSTGAGEKLFF
j_call: TRBJ1-1; v_call: TRBV6-5; clone_size: -; d_call: -; cdr3_nt: TGTGCCAGCAGTTACAGGACAGTGAACACTGAAGCTTTCTTT; cdr3_aa: CASSYRTVNTEAFF
j_call: TRBJ2-7; v_call: TRBV6-5; clone_size: -; d_call: -; cdr3_nt: TGTGCCACCTCCCCGATAAGAGGCTACGAGCAGTACTTC; cdr3_aa: CATSPIRGYEQYF
j_call: TRBJ1-1; v_call: TRBV19; clone_size: -; d_call: -; cdr3_nt: TGTGCCAGTAGTTTTGCTCAGGGATCCTACACTGAAGCTTTCTTT; cdr3_aa: CASSFAQGSYTEAFF
j_call: TRBJ2-2; v_call: TRBV6-6; clone_size: -; d_call: TRBD2; cdr3_nt: TGTGCCAGCACCCTAGGACTAGCGGGAGCGGGCGGGGAGCTGTTTTTT; cdr3_aa: CASTLGLAGAGGELFF
j_call: TRBJ2-7; v_call: TRBV6-5; clone_size: -; d_call: -; cdr3_nt: TGTGCCAGCACCTCGGGCTGGGGAGCGGGTTACGAGCAGTACTTC; cdr3_aa: CASTSGWGAGYEQYF
j_call: TRBJ1-5; v_call: TRBV7-9; clone_size: -; d_call: -; cdr3_nt: TGTGCCAGCAGCTTAGGGGGATCGGGAAATCAGCCCCAGCATTTT; cdr3_aa: CASSLGGSGNQPQHF
j_call: TRBJ1-5; v_call: TRBV2; clone_size: few; d_call: -; cdr3_nt: TGTGCCAGCAGTGGGGGCCTTATTCGCAATCAGCCCCAGCATTTT; cdr3_aa: CASSGGLIRNQPQHF
j_call: TRBJ2-2; v_call: TRBV7-9; clone_size: -; d_call: -; cdr3_nt: TGTGCCAGCAGTTACCACAGGGGAGGAAACACCGGGGAGCTGTTTTTT; cdr3_aa: CASSYHRGGNTGELFF
j_call: TRBJ2-5; v_call: TRBV4-1; clone_size: -; d_call: TRBD2; cdr3_nt: TGCGCCAGCAGCCAAGAACCGCATAGCGGGGGTGAGACCCAGTACTTC; cdr3_aa: CASSQEPHSGGETQYF
j_call: TRBJ2-1; v_call: TRBV15; clone_size: -; d_call: -; cdr3_nt: TGTGCCACCAGCAGAGAACGGGATATGAGCAATGAGCAGTTCTTC; cdr3_aa: CATSRERDMSNEQFF
j_call: TRBJ2-1; v_call: TRBV5-1; clone_size: -; d_call: -; cdr3_nt: TGCGCCAGCAGCTTGTCTCCGGCGGCGGGGGCCTTAAGCAATGAGCAGTTCTTC; cdr3_aa: CASSLSPAAGALSNEQFF
j_call: TRBJ2-7; v_call: TRBV2; clone_size: -; d_call: TRBD2; cdr3_nt: TGTGCCAGCAGCGGGAGGGACATTGTGGCCTACGAGCAGTACTTC; cdr3_aa: CASSGRDIVAYEQYF
j_call: TRBJ2-5; v_call: TRBV6-1; clone_size: -; d_call: TRBD2; cdr3_nt: TGTGCCAGCAGCTGGACTAGCGGGAGTCTGGAGACCCAGTACTTC; cdr3_aa: CASSWTSGSLETQYF
j_call: TRBJ1-4; v_call: TRBV5-6; clone_size: -; d_call: -; cdr3_nt: TGTGCCAGCAGCCCGACAGTAACTAATGAAAAACTGTTTTTT; cdr3_aa: CASSPTVTNEKLFF
j_call: TRBJ1-6; v_call: TRBV25-1; clone_size: -; d_call: TRBD1; cdr3_nt: TGTGCCAGCAGTGACCTGACAGGGGTGAGTTCACCCCTCCACTTT; cdr3_aa: CASSDLTGVSSPLHF
j_call: TRBJ2-1; v_call: TRBV7-6; clone_size: -; d_call: TRBD2; cdr3_nt: TGTGCCAGCAGCTTATTCGGACTAGCGGAAGATGAGCAGTTCTTC; cdr3_aa: CASSLFGLAEDEQFF
j_call: TRBJ1-1; v_call: TRBV5-6; clone_size: -; d_call: -; cdr3_nt: TGTGCCAGCCATTACATGAACACTGAAGCTTTCTTT; cdr3_aa: CASHYMNTEAFF
j_call: TRBJ2-3; v_call: TRBV6-1; clone_size: -; d_call: TRBD1; cdr3_nt: TGTGCCAGCAGTGACGGGACAGGGGGAGGTTTACGGACAGATACGCAGTATTTT; cdr3_aa: CASSDGTGGGLRTDTQYF
j_call: TRBJ1-6; v_call: TRBV14; clone_size: -; d_call: -; cdr3_nt: TGTGCCAGCAGGCGGAATGGGGGCCTATCACCCCTCCACTTT; cdr3_aa: CASRRNGGLSPLHF
j_call: TRBJ2-5; v_call: TRBV29-1; clone_size: -; d_call: TRBD1; cdr3_nt: TGCAGCGTTGTGGACAGGGGCGTTTCCTCGGAGCAGTACTTC; cdr3_aa: CSVVDRGVSSEQYF
j_call: TRBJ1-2; v_call: TRBV19; clone_size: -; d_call: -; cdr3_nt: TGTGCCGGAAGGACAGAGGGCTATGGCTACACCTTC; cdr3_aa: CAGRTEGYGYTF
j_call: TRBJ1-1; v_call: TRBV6-1; clone_size: -; d_call: -; cdr3_nt: TGTGCCAGCACCCGAGGGGGGGCAGGGACTGAAGCTTTCTTT; cdr3_aa: CASTRGGAGTEAFF
j_call: TRBJ1-5; v_call: TRBV6-1; clone_size: -; d_call: -; cdr3_nt: TGTGCCACTCTATCAGGAAACAATCAGCCCCAGCATTTT; cdr3_aa: CATLSGNNQPQHF
j_call: TRBJ1-6; v_call: TRBV19; clone_size: -; d_call: -; cdr3_nt: TGTGCCAGTAGCCCAGGGGATGGTTGGTCACCCCTCCACTTT; cdr3_aa: CASSPGDGWSPLHF
j_call: TRBJ1-1; v_call: TRBV19; clone_size: -; d_call: -; cdr3_nt: TGTGCCAGTAGGATACAGGGCGCGGCTTTCTTT; cdr3_aa: CASRIQGAAFF